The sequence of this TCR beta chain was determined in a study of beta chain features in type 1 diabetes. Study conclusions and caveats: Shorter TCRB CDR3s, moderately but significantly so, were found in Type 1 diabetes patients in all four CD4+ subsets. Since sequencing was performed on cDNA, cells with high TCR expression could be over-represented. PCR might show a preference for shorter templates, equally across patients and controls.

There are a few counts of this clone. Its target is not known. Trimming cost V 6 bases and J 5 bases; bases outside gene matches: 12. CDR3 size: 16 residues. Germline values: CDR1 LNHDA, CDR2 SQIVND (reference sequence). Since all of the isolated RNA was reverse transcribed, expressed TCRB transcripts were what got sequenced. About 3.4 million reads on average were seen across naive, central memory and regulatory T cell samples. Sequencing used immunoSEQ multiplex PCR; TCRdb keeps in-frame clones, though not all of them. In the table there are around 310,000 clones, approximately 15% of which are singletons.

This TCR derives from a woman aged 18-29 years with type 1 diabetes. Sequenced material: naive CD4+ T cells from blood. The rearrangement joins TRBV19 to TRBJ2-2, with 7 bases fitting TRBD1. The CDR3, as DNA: TGTGCCAGTAGCGAGGGACAGACAGAGGCTACCGGGGAGCTGTTTTTT. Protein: CASSEGQTEATGELFF. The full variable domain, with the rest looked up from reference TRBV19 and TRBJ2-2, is DGGITQSPKYLFRKEGQNVTLSCEQNLNHDAMYWYRQDPGQGLRLIYYSQIVNDFQKGDIAEGYSVSREKKESFPLTVTSAQKNPTAFYLCASSEGQTEATGELFFGEGSRLTVL.